This entry lists 27 T cell receptor beta chains sequenced from one sample in a study of blood T cell repertoires in COVID-19 (dated by TCRdb to 2020 to 2022). Receptor libraries were prepared by the immunoSEQ multiplex PCR assay. TCRdb mirrors the immuneACCESS table, restricted to in-frame sequences. Some clones are absent from its copies; in checked studies, under half trace to an unresolved V gene, and the reason for the others is unknown. This sample gives fewer than 450,000 clones in total; about 90% of them show up just once. More than 3% of the sample is in the top ten clones. Sequencing used peripheral blood. The source is a woman aged 18-30 years who had recovered from COVID-19.

The chain employs TRBV5-6 and TRBJ2-1; D remains unclear. V shed 2 bases and J shed 9 bases, with 9 bases lying between them. This CDR3 region has 12 residues. Per germline, CDR1 SGHDT and CDR2 YYEEEE. The CDR3 bases are TGTGCCAGCAGCTTTTTTACGGGTGAGCAGTTCTTC. Translating gives CASSFFTGEQFF.

This chain joins TRBV6-2 or TRBV6-3 and TRBJ1-5, with D maybe TRBD1 (5 bases). The V end was cut by 0 bases, the J end by 6 bases, with 12 bases between. The CDR3 has 15 amino acids. The germline gives CDR1 MNHEY, CDR2 SVGEGT. The CDR3 nucleotides are TGTGCCAGCAGTTACTCAGGAGGGACGGGTCAGCCCCAGCATTTT. Its protein is CASSYSGGTGQPQHF.

CDR3 amino acids: CASSFSRTGNTEAFF. In nucleotides, the CDR3 is TGTGCCAGCAGTTTCTCCCGGACAGGGAACACTGAAGCTTTCTTT. The rearrangement uses TRBV27 and TRBJ1-1, with 7 nucleotides matching TRBD1. The CDR3 runs to 15 residues. Trimming cost V 3 bases and J 1 base; bases outside gene matches: 5. CDR1 and CDR2 (germline): MNHEY, SMNVEV (reference sequence).

The CDR3 DNA is TGTGCCAGCTCACCACCCCACAAAGAGACCCAGTACTTC. Translation: CASSPPHKETQYF. This rearrangement joins TRBV18 to TRBJ2-5; no reliable D call. The V gene lost 0 bases and the J gene lost 3 bases, with 5 bases spanning the gap. The germline V gene encodes CDR1 KGHSH and CDR2 LQKENI. This CDR3 is 13 amino acids long.

The chain employs TRBV4-1 and TRBJ1-3; 8 nucleotides match TRBD1. The ends lost 4 bases at V and 4 bases at J; junction bases unmatched: 15. Germline CDR1 and CDR2: MGHRA and YSYEKL. This CDR3 contains 18 residues. DNA of the CDR3: TGCGCCAGCAGCCGGACCCGCCCGGACAGGGCATCGGGAAACACCATATATTTT. This codes for CASSRTRPDRASGNTIYF.

The CDR3 reads CASSQKRQEYTGELFF. The CDR3 DNA follows: TGTGCCAGCAGCCAAAAAAGACAGGAGTACACCGGGGAGCTGTTTTTT. The chain joins TRBV3-1 (or the pseudogene TRBV3-2) to TRBJ2-2, with a possible D match to TRBD1 (6 bases). The CDR3 is 16 amino acids. Trimming removed 2 bases at V and 3 bases at J, with 13 bases between. The germline V gene encodes CDR1 LGHDT and CDR2 YNNKEL (reference sequence).

The chain has TRBV30 and TRBJ1-1; tentative D call: TRBD1 (5 bases). Trimming left V 0 bases short and J 7 bases short, with 6 bases between. Germline-derived CDR1 and CDR2 are GTSNPN and SVGIG (reference sequence). This CDR3 is built from 11 residues. The CDR3 spells CAWSVQVEAFF. CDR3 sequence (DNA): TGTGCCTGGAGTGTACAGGTTGAAGCTTTCTTT.

V and J are TRBV27 and TRBJ1-2; D not certain. Between the trimmed V and J ends, which lost 6 bases and 0 bases, there was a span of 8 bases. CDR1 and CDR2 from the germline V gene are MNHEY and SMNVEV (reference sequence). The CDR3 covers 13 residues. CDR3 DNA: TGTGCCAGCAGGGCGGGAGCTAACTATGGCTACACCTTC. This translates into CASRAGANYGYTF.

The chain has TRBV19 and TRBJ1-1; no definite D call. V lost 7 bases and J 7 bases, leaving 19 bases between the germline ends. This CDR3 has 14 residues. The germline CDR1 and CDR2 sequences are LNHDA and SQIVND (reference sequence). The CDR3 region is CASTLLSGSGEAFF. CDR3 nucleotide sequence: TGTGCCAGTACCCTTCTGTCCGGATCGGGTGAAGCTTTCTTT.

CDR3 sequence: CASSQGGGGTRPNEQFF. In DNA form, the CDR3 reads TGCGCCAGCAGCCAAGGAGGCGGGGGCACTCGCCCCAATGAGCAGTTCTTC. The rearrangement links TRBV4-3 to TRBJ2-1; perhaps TRBD2 as D (7 bases). Trimming took off 1 base at V and 6 bases at J, with 19 bases between the two ends. The CDR3 covers 17 residues. In germline, CDR1 is LGHNA, CDR2 YSLEER.

This clone was found a few times. The chain carries TRBV7-8 and TRBJ2-1; tentative D call: TRBD2 (6 bases). CDR1 and CDR2 (germline): SGHVS, FQNEAQ. Trimming pared 5 bases from V and 0 bases from J, leaving 11 bases between. This CDR3 spans 15 amino acids. CDR3 protein: CASSPTTSSYNEQFF. Written as DNA, the CDR3 is TGTGCCAGCAGCCCAACGACTAGCTCCTACAATGAGCAGTTCTTC.

The rearrangement links TRBV7-9 to TRBJ1-1, with D possibly TRBD1 on 5 matching bases. The ends were cut back, 5 bases at V and 1 base at J, with 17 bases in the middle. In germline, CDR1 is SEHNR, CDR2 FQNEAQ (reference sequence). The CDR3 sequence is 16 residues long. CDR3 coding DNA: TGTGCCAGCAGCCCACGGGGGGGGATGGAGAACACTGAAGCTTTCTTT. Protein sequence: CASSPRGGMENTEAFF.

The rearrangement links TRBV7-2 to TRBJ2-5, with 8 positions matching TRBD2. V dropped 3 bases and J dropped 5; count of bases not matched to a gene: 8. Germline V gene sequence: CDR1 SGHTA, CDR2 FQGNSA. CDR3 length: 15 amino acids. CDR3 loop: CASSLRSGSGETQYF. The CDR3 DNA reads as TGTGCCAGCAGCTTGAGAAGCGGGAGTGGGGAGACCCAGTACTTC.

The V gene is TRBV7-2, the J gene TRBJ1-2; weak D call: TRBD1 (5 bases). Trimming took 4 bases from V and 3 from J, leaving 12 bases between them. CDR3 size: 14 residues. Germline V CDR1 and CDR2: SGHTA, FQGNSA. CDR3 amino acids: CASSSIRGDYGYTF. The CDR3 DNA is TGTGCCAGCAGCTCGATACGGGGGGACTATGGCTACACCTTC. Based on the CDR3 plus reference TRBV7-2 and TRBJ1-2, the full variable domain is GAGVSQSPSNKVTEKGKDVELRCDPISGHTALYWYRQSLGQGLEFLIYFQGNSAPDKSGLPSDRFSAERTGGSVSTLTIQRTQQEDSAVYLCASSSIRGDYGYTFGSGTRLTVV.

This chain joins TRBV10-3 and TRBJ2-7, with a weak D call TRBD2 (5 bases). The CDR3 is 13 amino acids. V was cut by 0 bases and J by 9 bases, with 12 bases left in between. Germline loops: CDR1 ENHRY, CDR2 SYGVKD. CDR3 sequence reads: CAISESTTGRQYV. The DNA for the CDR3 is TGTGCCATCAGTGAGTCCACGACGGGAAGGCAGTACGTC.

This clone appeared once. This chain joins TRBV10-3 and TRBJ2-2; 11 bases map to TRBD2. The CDR3 totals 16 residues. Germline trimming cut 0 bases from V and 7 bases from J; bases unmatched to any gene: 4. The germline CDR1 and CDR2 sequences are ENHRY and SYGVKD. This CDR3 reads CAISESSGRAVGELFF. The CDR3 DNA sequence: TGTGCCATCAGTGAGTCTAGCGGGAGGGCCGTCGGGGAGCTGTTTTTT.

This chain uses TRBV7-9 with TRBJ1-2; 7 bases match TRBD1. From germline, CDR1 is SEHNR and CDR2 FQNEAQ (reference sequence). The length of the CDR3 is 15 residues. With V trimmed by 3 bases and J by 4 bases, 8 bases remained unmatched. In DNA, the CDR3 is TGTGCCAGCAGCTTGACAGGGTCGGGCGTCTATGGCTACACCTTC. As protein: CASSLTGSGVYGYTF.

This chain uses TRBV6-5 with TRBJ2-5; perhaps TRBD2 as D (5 bases). The CDR3 is 13 amino acids. Deletions cut 6 bases from V and 4 bases from J, with 12 bases between. Germline lookup yields CDR1 MNHEY and CDR2 SVGAGI. The CDR3 reads CASSPTRVETQYF. CDR3 coding DNA: TGTGCCAGCAGCCCCACTAGAGTAGAGACCCAGTACTTC.

The chain links TRBV4-3 to TRBJ2-3, with 10 positions matching TRBD1. This CDR3 is built from 17 residues. The germline CDR1 and CDR2 sequences are LGHNA and YSLEER. The V segment lost 0 bases and the J segment 2 bases; nucleotides outside the gene matches: 5. CDR3 amino acids: CASSQDYGTGDTDTQYF. Written as DNA, the CDR3 is TGCGCCAGCAGCCAAGATTACGGGACAGGGGACACAGATACGCAGTATTTT.

The chain combines TRBV3-1 (or the pseudogene TRBV3-2) with TRBJ2-1; TRBD1 might be the D (7 bases). Germline CDR1 and CDR2: LGHDT and YNNKEL (reference sequence). The CDR3 covers 13 residues. Trimming cost V 3 bases and J 8 bases, with 11 bases left between them. The CDR3 coding sequence is TGTGCCAGCAGCCAGTCAGGGGGGTATGAGCAGTTCTTC. It specifies CASSQSGGYEQFF.

In regard to this clone: At one end, the junction sequence differs from germline, possibly due to a read error. V gene TRBV5-4 combines with J gene TRBJ1-2, with 8 bases aligning to TRBD1. The CDR3 has 12 residues. The germline gives CDR1 SGHNT, CDR2 YYREEE (reference sequence). The CDR3, as DNA: TGTGCCAGCAGCTTCCCGGGACAGGAGACAGACTTC. Encoded protein: CASSFPGQETDF. Combining the CDR3 with reference TRBV5-4 and TRBJ1-2 gives the whole variable domain ETGVTQSPTHLIKTRGQQVTLRCSSQSGHNTVSWYQQALGQGPQFIFQYYREEENGRGNFPPRFSGLQFPNYSSELNVNALELDDSALYLCASSFPGQETDFGSGTRLTVV.

The V call is TRBV11-3, the J call TRBJ1-1, with TRBD1 identical over 8 bases. Trimming removed 5 bases from V and 3 bases from J; junction bases left unmatched: 5. The germline gives CDR1 SGHNT, CDR2 YENEEA. The CDR3 consists of 14 residues. This CDR3 is CASSLIQGDTEAFF. The CDR3 coding sequence is TGTGCCAGCAGCCTCATACAGGGGGACACTGAAGCTTTCTTT.

This chain uses TRBV11-3 with TRBJ2-1; 8 bases map to TRBD2. The CDR3 spans 17 residues. The V and J ends lost 4 bases and 5 bases, in that order; junction bases with no gene match: 13. CDR1 is SGHNT, CDR2 YENEEA, per germline. CDR3 coding DNA: TGTGCCAGCAGCTCCACCGCTCCTCTAGCGGGCCACAATGAGCAGTTCTTC. This codes for CASSSTAPLAGHNEQFF.

In DNA form, the CDR3 reads TGTGCCAGCAGCCGGACAGGGGACTCCACCGGGGAGCTGTTTTTT. Protein: CASSRTGDSTGELFF. The V and J genes are TRBV7-9 and TRBJ2-2; 9 bases align to TRBD1. The V gene end was trimmed by 5 bases and the J gene end by 4 bases; junction bases not matched to a gene: 5. There are 15 residues in the CDR3. Germline V gene sequence: CDR1 SEHNR, CDR2 FQNEAQ (reference sequence).

The V call is TRBV30, the J call TRBJ2-1; no firm D call. CDR1 and CDR2 (germline): GTSNPN, SVGIG (reference sequence). The V and J ends lost 0 bases and 6 bases respectively, with 9 bases between them. The CDR3 extends over 13 amino acids. The CDR3 loop is CAWSVTVRNEQFF. In DNA form, the CDR3 reads TGTGCCTGGAGTGTTACAGTCCGCAATGAGCAGTTCTTC. The full variable domain, with the rest looked up from reference TRBV30 and TRBJ2-1, is SQTIHQWPATLVQPVGSPLSLECTVEGTSNPNLYWYRQAAGRGLQLLFYSVGIGQISSEVPQNLSASRPQDRQFILSSKKLLLSDSGFYLCAWSVTVRNEQFFGPGTRLTVL.

The chain combines TRBV29-1 with TRBJ2-3; possible D gene TRBD1, 6 bases. The CDR3 is 15 residues long. Germline assignment: CDR1 SQVTM and CDR2 ANQGSEA. The V end lost 4 bases, the J end lost 6 bases, and 20 bases lay between the germline ends. CDR3 amino acids: CSVGLQGRDVDTQYF. CDR3 bases: TGCAGCGTTGGGCTACAGGGCCGCGATGTGGATACGCAGTATTTT.

The chain recombines TRBV3-1 (or the pseudogene TRBV3-2) with TRBJ1-1; no reliable D call. Germline CDR1 reads LGHDT; CDR2 reads YNNKEL (reference sequence). The CDR3 consists of 12 residues. With 3 bases removed from V and 1 base from J, the gap between germline ends came to 3 bases. CDR3 DNA: TGTGCCAGCAGCCACCAGAACACTGAAGCTTTCTTT. Translating it yields CASSHQNTEAFF.